One TCR beta chain is described in this entry. Original analysis: Reference gene primers were amplified, and this amplification served to estimate nucleated cell counts. The repertoire was sequenced with immunoSEQ multiplex PCR; TCRdb's copy has only in-frame clones and lacks some. V, J and clone size are taken as reported in that table, and D and trimming were inferred from the DNA itself. This table holds 200,000 to 250,000 clones, approximately 80% found once. This sample is part of a study of blood T cell repertoires in COVID-19. Study information: Whether acute or convalescent, the COVID-19 samples came from the United States, Italy and Spain. From T cells, B-cell-depleted T cells, or PBMCs came the material, which was cDNA or gDNA.

The length of the CDR3 is 13 residues. Germline V CDR1 and CDR2: MNHNY, SVGAGI (reference sequence). With 6 bases removed from V and 2 bases from J, the gap between germline ends came to 8 bases. Sequencing used peripheral blood. The rearrangement links TRBV6-6 to TRBJ2-1; tentative D call: TRBD1 (6 bases). The clonotype originates from a woman aged 45-65 years with acute or convalescent COVID-19. CDR3 in amino acids: CASSRGTYNEQFF. CDR3 in DNA: TGTGCCAGCAGCAGGGGAACCTACAATGAGCAGTTCTTC.